Each of the 16 T cell receptor beta chains below was sequenced from the same sample in a study of esophageal squamous cell carcinoma under preoperative chemotherapy. Time point noted: before preoperative PTX-NDP chemotherapy. TCRdb recomputed calls from the PCR reads with MiXCR, one row per CDR3 protein. The data show some 30,000 distinct CDR3 sequences, roughly 50% seen once. This material was collected from a patient given preoperative chemotherapy. These receptors originate from a human donor with esophageal squamous cell carcinoma. The donor label of this sample is uncertain.

The rearrangement joins TRBV7-3 to TRBJ2-5; D gene ambiguous. The germline gives CDR1 SGHTA, CDR2 FQGTGA. With 0 bases removed from V and 11 bases from J, the gap between germline ends came to 22 bases. This CDR3 is 16 amino acids long. The CDR3 region has the DNA TGTGCCAGCAGCTTAACCGCGGTAAGCTCCTACAATGAGCAGTACTTC. It specifies CASSLTAVSSYNEQYF.

This chain uses TRBV12-3 or TRBV12-4 with TRBJ2-1; D is perhaps TRBD1 (6 bases). This CDR3 is built from 14 residues. V lost 7 bases, J lost 8 bases, and 18 bases lay in between. The CDR3 sequence is CASKTGWDEDEQFF. CDR3 in DNA: TGTGCCAGCAAAACAGGGTGGGATGAGGATGAGCAGTTCTTC.

The chain carries TRBV7-3 and TRBJ2-4; D possibly corresponds to TRBD2 (6 bases). The J call could be wrong; TRBJ2-5 is a better fit for the DNA end. The length of the CDR3 is 17 residues. Germline lookup yields CDR1 SGHTA and CDR2 FQGTGA. The DNA for the CDR3 is TGTGCCAGCAGCTCGGTACCCGGGGGACGTATCAAAAAGACCCAGTACTTC. Translated, it gives CASSSVPGGRIKKTQYF.

In DNA form, the CDR3 reads TGTGCCAGCAGCTTGGATCCGGGCCTCCGGGGGGGAGACAAAAAGACCCAGTACTTC. Amino acid sequence: CASSLDPGLRGGDKKTQYF. V is TRBV7-6 and J is TRBJ2-4; 8 bases agree with TRBD2. The J call is doubtful: the DNA matches TRBJ2-5 better. The V gene's germline CDR1 is SGHVS and CDR2 FNYEAQ. CDR3 size: 19 residues.

The V and J genes are TRBV5-8 and TRBJ2-7, with D possibly being TRBD2 (7 bases). CDR3 size: 15 residues. Germline values: CDR1 SGHTS, CDR2 YDEGEE. The CDR3, as DNA: TGTTCAAGTGGGGGGGCACGGCCGTGCTCCTACGAGCAGTACTTC. Translating gives CSSGGARPCSYEQYF.

Comments on this clonotype: At one end, the junction sequence differs from germline, possibly due to a read error. The chain uses TRBV7-6 and TRBJ2-5; tentative D call: TRBD1 (5 bases). Germline CDR1 reads SGHVS; CDR2 reads FNYEAQ. This CDR3 region has 12 residues. The CDR3, as DNA: TGTGCCAGCAGCCCCAGGGAAGAGACCCAGCTCTTC. This codes for CASSPREETQLF.

This clonotype was found once. One end of the junction does not line up with germline, which may come from a read error. This chain uses TRBV7-8 with TRBJ2-2; no clear D. This CDR3 has 19 residues. Germline V lookup: CDR1 SGHVS, CDR2 FQNEAQ. This CDR3 reads CASSLVRFCRAVSTEELYF. CDR3 nucleotides: TGTGCCAGCAGCTTAGTTAGGTTTTGCCGGGCGGTGAGCACCGAGGAGCTGTATTTT.

Remarks on this clonotype: At one end the junction does not follow the germline gene, possibly because of a read error. The genes are TRBV11-2 and TRBJ2-4; a weak D match, TRBD2 (7 bases). The CDR3 runs 14 residues. Germline V gene sequence: CDR1 SGHAT, CDR2 FQNNGV. The CDR3 region has the DNA TGCCGCGGCACGGGGGCGGGAGCCAAAGACACGCAGTACTTC. Amino acids: CRGTGAGAKDTQYF.

To note about this clonotype: Possible read error: a much larger clone is one base away. The chain links TRBV7-9 to TRBJ2-7; 13 bases are a match to TRBD2. CDR3 size: 16 residues. The V gene end was trimmed by 0 bases and the J gene end by 12 bases; junction bases not matched to a gene: 11. Germline V gene data show CDR1 as SEHNR and CDR2 as FQNEAQ (reference sequence). CDR3: CASSLAKLAGGETRYF. The CDR3, as DNA: TGTGCCAGCAGCTTAGCCAAACTAGCGGGAGGGGAGACCCGGTACTTC.

The CDR3 spells CAIGFLAGTTGELYF. The CDR3 DNA sequence: TGTGCCATCGGCTTCCTGGCTGGGACCACCGGTGAGCTGTATTTT. The chain uses TRBV7-2 and TRBJ2-3; the D call may be TRBD1 or TRBD2 (5 bases each). The CDR3 is 15 amino acids. Trimming stripped 10 bases from V and 14 bases from J, with 31 bases between. In germline, CDR1 is SGHTA, CDR2 FQGNSA.

This clonotype has ten or more counts. V and J are TRBV7-9 and TRBJ2-5; D is possibly TRBD2 (6 bases). Germline CDR1 is SEHNR and CDR2 is FQNEAQ (reference sequence). This CDR3 comprises 12 residues. The V end lost 11 bases, the J end lost 2 bases, and 12 bases lay between the germline ends. As DNA, the CDR3 is TGTGCCGCCGGGAGCGGACAAGAGACCCAGTACTTC. It codes for CAAGSGQETQYF. The whole variable domain, filled in from reference TRBV7-9 and TRBJ2-5, reads DTGVSQNPRHKITKRGQNVTFRCDPISEHNRLYWYRQTLGQGPEFLTYFQNEAQLEKSRLLSDRFSAERPKGSFSTLEIQRTEQGDSAMYLCAAGSGQETQYFGPGTRLLVL.

This clonotype occurred a few times. The chain joins TRBV7-8 to TRBJ2-5; 10 nucleotides agree with TRBD2. J gave up 4 bases and V 3 bases, and 8 bases lay outside the gene matches. CDR3 length: 16 amino acids. Germline values: CDR1 SGHVS, CDR2 FQNEAQ. CDR3 DNA sequence: TGTGCCAGCAGCTTCCCTCTAGCGGGGGCCCTAGAGACCCAGTACTTC. This codes for CASSFPLAGALETQYF.

This clonotype has a count of ten or more. This rearrangement joins TRBV6-5 to TRBJ2-1, with D unclear. Germline V gene sequence: CDR1 MNHEY, CDR2 SVGAGI. CDR3 length: 13 amino acids. V was trimmed by 0 bases and J by 3 bases, leaving 3 bases between them. The CDR3 loop is CASSYSNYNEQFF. CDR3 sequence (DNA): TGTGCCAGCAGTTACTCAAACTACAATGAGCAGTTCTTC.

This clonotype was detected only a few times. J is TRBJ2-5 and V is TRBV7-2; tentatively, D is TRBD2 (5 bases). The J call could be wrong; TRBJ2-7 is a better fit for the DNA end. The germline V gene encodes CDR1 SGHTA and CDR2 FQGNSA. The length of the CDR3 is 14 residues. The CDR3 DNA follows: TGTGCCAGCAGCTTAGAAGTAGCGATCAACGAGCAGTACTTC. Translation gives CASSLEVAINEQYF.

The sample holds many counts of this clonotype. This chain links TRBV7-9 with TRBJ2-7, with D perhaps matching TRBD2 (5 bases). The CDR3 has 14 residues. Per germline, CDR1 SEHNR and CDR2 FQNEAQ (reference sequence). V lost 6 bases, J lost 4 bases, and 16 bases lay in between. The chain's CDR3 is CASSSEQAVYEQYF. CDR3 coding DNA: TGTGCCAGCAGTTCCGAACAAGCGGTGTACGAGCAGTACTTC. The variable domain in full, with the rest retrieved from reference TRBV7-9 and TRBJ2-7, is DTGVSQNPRHKITKRGQNVTFRCDPISEHNRLYWYRQTLGQGPEFLTYFQNEAQLEKSRLLSDRFSAERPKGSFSTLEIQRTEQGDSAMYLCASSSEQAVYEQYFGPGTRLTVT.

Details on this clonotype: This may be a read error, as it is one base from a much larger clone. CDR3 nucleotide sequence: TGTGCCAGCAGCTATAGGACTAGCGGTTACGAGCAGTTCTTC. The encoded protein is CASSYRTSGYEQFF. V usage is TRBV7-3 and J usage is TRBJ2-1, with 10 bases aligning to TRBD2. Germline V gene lookup returns CDR1 SGHTA and CDR2 FQGTGA. The CDR3 consists of 14 residues. V was clipped by 4 bases and J by 10 bases; unmatched bases: 7.